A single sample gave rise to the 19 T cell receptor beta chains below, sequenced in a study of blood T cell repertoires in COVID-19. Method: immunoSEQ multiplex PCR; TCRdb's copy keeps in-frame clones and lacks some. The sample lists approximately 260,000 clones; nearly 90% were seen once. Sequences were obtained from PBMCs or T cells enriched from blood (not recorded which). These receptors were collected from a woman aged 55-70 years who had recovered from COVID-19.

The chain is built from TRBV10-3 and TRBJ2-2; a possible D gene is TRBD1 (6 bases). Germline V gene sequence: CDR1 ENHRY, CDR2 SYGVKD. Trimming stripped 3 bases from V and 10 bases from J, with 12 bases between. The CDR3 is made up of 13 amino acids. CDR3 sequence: CAISDSGVEELFF. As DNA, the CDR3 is TGTGCCATCAGTGATTCAGGGGTAGAGGAGCTGTTTTTT.

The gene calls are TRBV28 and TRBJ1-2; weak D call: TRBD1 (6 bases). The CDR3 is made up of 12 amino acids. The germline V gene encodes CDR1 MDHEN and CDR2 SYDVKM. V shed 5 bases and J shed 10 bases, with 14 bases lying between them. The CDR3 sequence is CASSLLDSLYTF. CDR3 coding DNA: TGTGCCAGCAGTCTATTGGACAGCCTCTACACCTTC.

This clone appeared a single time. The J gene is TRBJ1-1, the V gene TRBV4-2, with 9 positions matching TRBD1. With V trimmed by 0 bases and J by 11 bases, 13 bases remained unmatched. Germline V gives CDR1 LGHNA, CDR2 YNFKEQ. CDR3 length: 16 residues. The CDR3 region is CASSQEGTGSIRTAFF. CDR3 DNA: TGTGCCAGCAGCCAAGAAGGGACAGGGAGTATACGGACGGCTTTCTTT.

The DNA for the CDR3 is TGTGCCAGCAATCAGCCGGGGCTAGCGGGGGGGAATGAGCAGTTCTTC. It translates to CASNQPGLAGGNEQFF. The V and J genes are TRBV25-1 and TRBJ2-1, with 12 bases fitting TRBD2. The V gene end was trimmed by 7 bases and the J gene end by 7 bases; junction bases not matched to a gene: 11. CDR1 MGHDK and CDR2 SYGVNS come from the germline V gene. This CDR3 has 16 residues.

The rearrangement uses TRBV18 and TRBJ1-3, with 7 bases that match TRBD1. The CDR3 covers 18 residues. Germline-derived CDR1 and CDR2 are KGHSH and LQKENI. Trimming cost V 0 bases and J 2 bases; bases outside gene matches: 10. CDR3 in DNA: TGTGCCAGCTCACCACCGGGATTTCAACAGGGGACTGGAAACACCATATATTTT. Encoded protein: CASSPPGFQQGTGNTIYF.

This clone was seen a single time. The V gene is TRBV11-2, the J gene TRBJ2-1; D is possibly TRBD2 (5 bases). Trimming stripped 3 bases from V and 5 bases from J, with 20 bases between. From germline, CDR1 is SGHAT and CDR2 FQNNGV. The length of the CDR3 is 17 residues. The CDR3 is CASSFKRLPSSDNEQFF. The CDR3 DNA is TGTGCCAGCAGCTTCAAACGACTACCCAGTTCTGACAATGAGCAGTTCTTC.

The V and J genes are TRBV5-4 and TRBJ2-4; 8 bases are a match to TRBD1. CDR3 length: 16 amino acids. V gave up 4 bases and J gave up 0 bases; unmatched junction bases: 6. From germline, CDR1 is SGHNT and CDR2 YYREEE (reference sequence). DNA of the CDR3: TGTGCCAGCAGCCCTCAGGGGGCGGTAGCCAAAAACATTCAGTACTTC. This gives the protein CASSPQGAVAKNIQYF.

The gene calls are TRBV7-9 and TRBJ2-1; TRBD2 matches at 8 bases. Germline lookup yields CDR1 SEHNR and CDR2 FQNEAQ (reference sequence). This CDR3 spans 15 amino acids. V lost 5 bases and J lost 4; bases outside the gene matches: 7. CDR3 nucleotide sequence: TGTGCCAGCAGCCTCAGCGGGAGTATTTACAATGAGCAGTTCTTC. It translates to CASSLSGSIYNEQFF.

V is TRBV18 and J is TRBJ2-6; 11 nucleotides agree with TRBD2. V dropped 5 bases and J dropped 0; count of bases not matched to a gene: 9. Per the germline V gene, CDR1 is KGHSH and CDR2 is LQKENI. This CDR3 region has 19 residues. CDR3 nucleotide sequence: TGTGCCAGCTCATTTCCGGGACTAGCGGATTTCTCTGGGGCCAACGTCCTGACTTTC. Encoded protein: CASSFPGLADFSGANVLTF.

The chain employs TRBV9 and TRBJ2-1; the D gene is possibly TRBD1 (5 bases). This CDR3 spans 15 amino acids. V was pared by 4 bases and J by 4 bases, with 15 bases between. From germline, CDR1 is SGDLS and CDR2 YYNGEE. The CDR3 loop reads CASSFQVGDYNEQFF. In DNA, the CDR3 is TGTGCCAGCAGCTTCCAGGTAGGGGATTACAATGAGCAGTTCTTC.

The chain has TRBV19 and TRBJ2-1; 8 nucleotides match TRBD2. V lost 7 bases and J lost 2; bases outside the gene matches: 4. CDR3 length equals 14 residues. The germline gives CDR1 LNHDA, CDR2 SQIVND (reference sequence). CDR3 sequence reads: CASNQAGAYNEQFF. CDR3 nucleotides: TGTGCCAGTAACCAAGCGGGGGCCTACAATGAGCAGTTCTTC.

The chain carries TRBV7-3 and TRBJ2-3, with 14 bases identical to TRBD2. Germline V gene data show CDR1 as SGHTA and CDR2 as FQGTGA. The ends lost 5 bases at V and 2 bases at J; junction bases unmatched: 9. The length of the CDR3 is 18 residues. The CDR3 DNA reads TGTGCCAGCAGCCAGGGACTAGCGGGAGAAATGGTCACAGATACGCAGTATTTT. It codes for CASSQGLAGEMVTDTQYF.

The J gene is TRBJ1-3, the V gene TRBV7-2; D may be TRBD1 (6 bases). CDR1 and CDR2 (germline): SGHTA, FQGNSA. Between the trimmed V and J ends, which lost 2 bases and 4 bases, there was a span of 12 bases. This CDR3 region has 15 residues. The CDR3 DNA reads TGTGCCAGCAGCTTACCGCGCCAGGGGGGAAACACCATATATTTT. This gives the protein CASSLPRQGGNTIYF.

CDR3 region: CASSPPVRVGELFF. Written as DNA, the CDR3 is TGTGCCAGCAGCCCCCCGGTACGAGTGGGGGAGCTGTTTTTT. This chain joins TRBV28 and TRBJ2-2; D unclear. With 6 bases removed from V and 8 bases from J, the gap between germline ends came to 16 bases. This CDR3 has 14 amino acids. From germline, CDR1 is MDHEN and CDR2 SYDVKM.

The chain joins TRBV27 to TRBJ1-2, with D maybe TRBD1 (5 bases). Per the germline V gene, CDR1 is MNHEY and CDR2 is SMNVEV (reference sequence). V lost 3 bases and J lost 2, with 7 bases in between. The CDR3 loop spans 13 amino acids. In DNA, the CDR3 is TGTGCCAGCAGTTTGGGGCCCAACTATGGCTACACCTTC. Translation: CASSLGPNYGYTF.

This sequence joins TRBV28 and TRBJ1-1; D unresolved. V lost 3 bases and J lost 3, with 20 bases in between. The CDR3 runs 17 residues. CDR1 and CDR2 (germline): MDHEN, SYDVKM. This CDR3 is CASSFPTTRPWDTEAFF. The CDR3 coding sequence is TGTGCCAGCAGTTTCCCCACGACAAGGCCGTGGGACACTGAAGCTTTCTTT.

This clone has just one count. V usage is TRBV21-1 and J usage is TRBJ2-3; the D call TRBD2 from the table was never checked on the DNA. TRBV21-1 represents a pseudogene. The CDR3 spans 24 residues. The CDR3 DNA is TGTGCCAGCATTAGCGGCCGGATAGCGGGATGGGTCACAAGACCCAAACTTAAAGGGAGTACGCAGTATTTT. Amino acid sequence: CASISGRIAGWVTRPKLKGSTQYF.

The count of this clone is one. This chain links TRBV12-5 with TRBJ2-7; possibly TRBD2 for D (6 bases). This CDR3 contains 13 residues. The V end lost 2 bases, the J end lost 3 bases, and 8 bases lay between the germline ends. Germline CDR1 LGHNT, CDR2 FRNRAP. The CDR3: CASGLTSSYEQYF. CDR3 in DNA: TGTGCTAGTGGTTTGACTAGCAGCTACGAGCAGTACTTC. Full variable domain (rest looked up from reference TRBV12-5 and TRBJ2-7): DARVTQTPRHKVTEMGQEVTMRCQPILGHNTVFWYRQTMMQGLELLAYFRNRAPLDDSGMPKDRFSAEMPDATLATLKIQPSEPRDSAVYFCASGLTSSYEQYFGPGTRLTVT.

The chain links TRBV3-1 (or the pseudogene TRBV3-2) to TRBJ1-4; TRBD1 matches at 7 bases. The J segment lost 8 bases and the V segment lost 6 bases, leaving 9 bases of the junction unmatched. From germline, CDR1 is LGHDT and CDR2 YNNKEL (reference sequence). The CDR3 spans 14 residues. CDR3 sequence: CASRQGQRWEKLFF. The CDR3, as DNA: TGTGCCAGCAGACAGGGACAGCGGTGGGAAAAACTGTTTTTT.